These 25 T cell receptor beta chains were sequenced from one sample in a study of blood T cell repertoires in COVID-19 (dated by TCRdb to between 2020 and 2021). The receptor library was made with the immunoSEQ multiplex PCR assay. The clones in this table, taken by TCRdb from immuneACCESS, are in-frame only. Not every clone is retained; where verified, under half of the shortfall comes from an unresolved V gene, and the cause of the rest is unknown. Across this sample there are under 200,000 clones, with about four fifths seen only once. The ten largest clones take up roughly 6.8% of the sample. Source material: peripheral blood. The receptors stem from an older man with active or convalescent COVID-19.

The chain carries TRBV15 and TRBJ1-2, with TRBD1 as a possible D gene (6 bases). With 0 bases removed from V and 1 base from J, the gap between germline ends came to 21 bases. There are 19 residues in the CDR3. CDR1 LNHNV and CDR2 YYDKDF come from the germline V gene (reference sequence). The CDR3 nucleotides read TGTGCCACCAGCAGAGACGGTGTGGGTAGGGACATTGATAACTATGGCTACACCTTC. It yields the protein CATSRDGVGRDIDNYGYTF.

The V and J genes are TRBV6-5 and TRBJ1-1, with TRBD1 as a possible D gene (5 bases). CDR1 MNHEY and CDR2 SVGAGI come from the germline V gene. This CDR3 has 11 amino acids. Trimming stripped 8 bases from V and 5 bases from J, with 9 bases between. This CDR3 is CASQGQTEAFF. CDR3 nucleotide sequence: TGTGCCAGCCAGGGTCAAACTGAAGCTTTCTTT.

This clone was seen more than once but under ten times. The chain combines TRBV25-1 with TRBJ1-1; possibly TRBD1 for D (6 bases). V gave up 1 base and J gave up 5 bases, with 20 bases separating them. The CDR3 runs to 17 residues. Germline assignment: CDR1 MGHDK and CDR2 SYGVNS. CDR3 nucleotide sequence: TGTGCCAGCAGTGAATCTAGGGGGTTGATTGGGGCGACTGAAGCTTTCTTT. It codes for CASSESRGLIGATEAFF.

This clone was seen only once. V usage is TRBV5-4 and J usage is TRBJ2-5, with 9 bases matching TRBD2. Unmatched junction bases numbered 3, after V lost 2 bases and J lost 4 bases. The CDR3 runs to 14 residues. CDR1 is SGHNT and CDR2 is YYREEE in the germline V gene (reference sequence). As DNA, the CDR3 is TGTGCCAGCAGCTTTCCTAGCGGGACAGAGACCCAGTACTTC. This translates into CASSFPSGTETQYF.

This clone was detected once. The V call is TRBV2, the J call TRBJ2-5; D may be TRBD1 (6 bases). The V gene lost 5 bases and the J gene lost 2 bases, with 9 bases spanning the gap. The CDR3 totals 13 residues. Germline V gene lookup returns CDR1 SNHLY and CDR2 FYNNEI. The CDR3 loop reads CASSPGQQETQYF. The CDR3, as DNA: TGTGCCAGCAGTCCTGGACAGCAAGAGACCCAGTACTTC.

This rearrangement joins TRBV4-1 to TRBJ1-6, with TRBD1 matching over 8 bases. This CDR3 contains 16 residues. Trimming at V came to 5 bases and at J to 8 bases, leaving 11 bases not matched to a gene. Germline CDR1 is MGHRA and CDR2 is YSYEKL. The CDR3 sequence is CASSTRDRLFDSPLHF. In nucleotides, the CDR3 is TGCGCCAGCAGCACCCGGGACAGGTTGTTTGATTCACCCCTCCACTTT.

This chain connects TRBV19 to TRBJ1-1, with D perhaps matching TRBD1 (6 bases). Between the trimmed V and J ends, which lost 5 bases and 6 bases, there was a span of 13 bases. Germline values: CDR1 LNHDA, CDR2 SQIVND (reference sequence). This CDR3 has 13 residues. CDR3 region: CASSSGEGAEAFF. Here the CDR3 DNA reads TGTGCCAGTAGTTCGGGGGAGGGGGCTGAAGCTTTCTTT.

The J gene is TRBJ2-7, the V gene TRBV18; D possibly corresponds to TRBD1 (6 bases). The CDR3 contains 16 residues. Germline CDR1 reads KGHSH; CDR2 reads LQKENI. The ends were cut back, 3 bases at V and 7 bases at J, with 22 bases in the middle. The CDR3 nucleotides are TGTGCCAGCTCACCGCGGTCGGCAGGGGCCTCGGGAGAGCAGTACTTC. Translation: CASSPRSAGASGEQYF.

The V and J genes are TRBV7-9 and TRBJ2-5, with a weak D call TRBD2 (6 bases). The CDR3 consists of 18 residues. V was clipped by 3 bases and J by 1 base, with 21 bases between them. Germline CDR1 SEHNR, CDR2 FQNEAQ (reference sequence). The CDR3 sequence: CASSFGWEGGRIQETQYF. The CDR3 DNA sequence: TGTGCCAGCAGCTTCGGGTGGGAAGGAGGGAGAATCCAAGAGACCCAGTACTTC. Variable domain in full (rest from reference TRBV7-9 and TRBJ2-5): DTGVSQNPRHKITKRGQNVTFRCDPISEHNRLYWYRQTLGQGPEFLTYFQNEAQLEKSRLLSDRFSAERPKGSFSTLEIQRTEQGDSAMYLCASSFGWEGGRIQETQYFGPGTRLLVL.

The chain uses TRBV28 and TRBJ2-5; 8 nucleotides align to TRBD2. The junction had 10 bases not matched to a gene; V was cut back by 6 bases and J by 4 bases. The germline V gene encodes CDR1 MDHEN and CDR2 SYDVKM. CDR3 size: 15 residues. The CDR3 sequence is CASSGGDTKGETQYF. DNA for the CDR3: TGTGCCAGCAGCGGGGGGGATACCAAGGGAGAGACCCAGTACTTC.

This clone has only one observation. The chain joins TRBV9 to TRBJ1-2, with D perhaps TRBD1 (6 bases). V lost 1 base and J lost 6, with 10 bases in between. This CDR3 has 13 amino acids. Germline lookup yields CDR1 SGDLS and CDR2 YYNGEE. For the CDR3, the DNA is TGTGCCAGCAGCGTAAAAGGGGGGGATGGCTACACCTTC. Translated: CASSVKGGDGYTF.

This chain uses TRBV11-2 with TRBJ1-3; no clear D gene. The CDR3 spans 15 residues. Germline V gives CDR1 SGHAT, CDR2 FQNNGV. V lost 7 bases, J lost 4 bases, and 17 bases lay in between. The CDR3 region is CASTISYGSGNTIYF. CDR3 sequence (DNA): TGTGCCAGCACCATTTCGTATGGGAGCGGAAACACCATATATTTT.

This clone was observed a few times. DNA of the CDR3: TGTGCCAGTAGGACAGGGTTATGGACCGGGGAGCTGTTTTTT. Encoded protein: CASRTGLWTGELFF. The rearrangement uses TRBV19 and TRBJ2-2; 7 bases agree with TRBD1. This CDR3 has 14 residues. The junction had 6 bases not matched to a gene; V was cut back by 6 bases and J by 5 bases. The germline V gene encodes CDR1 LNHDA and CDR2 SQIVND (reference sequence).

V gene TRBV7-8 combines with J gene TRBJ2-5, with D perhaps matching TRBD1 (5 bases). The CDR3 runs 13 residues. Germline V CDR1 and CDR2: SGHVS, FQNEAQ. V dropped 1 base and J dropped 3 bases, with 6 bases sitting between them. The CDR3 loop is CASSLEQEETQYF. The CDR3 region has the DNA TGTGCCAGCAGCTTAGAACAGGAAGAGACCCAGTACTTC.

CDR3 residues: CASRQGLGEQYF. The CDR3 DNA sequence: TGTGCCAGCAGACAGGGGTTAGGCGAGCAGTACTTC. The V and J genes are TRBV6-5 and TRBJ2-7; 7 bases are a match to TRBD1. Germline trimming cut 6 bases from V and 6 bases from J; bases unmatched to any gene: 5. The germline V gene has CDR1 MNHEY and CDR2 SVGAGI. CDR3 length equals 12 residues.

This clone was counted only a few times. The rearrangement uses TRBV2 and TRBJ2-5; 7 bases fit TRBD2. The CDR3 has 15 amino acids. Germline-derived CDR1 and CDR2 are SNHLY and FYNNEI. V shed 4 bases and J 5 bases; nucleotides not matched to a gene: 10. The CDR3: CASSAARGGPETQYF. DNA of the CDR3: TGTGCCAGCAGTGCTGCAAGGGGAGGGCCGGAGACCCAGTACTTC.

This clone occurred a few times. The chain joins TRBV30 to TRBJ1-2; tentative D call: TRBD1 (5 bases). V lost 3 bases to trimming and J lost 0 bases, with 14 bases between them. The CDR3 loop spans 15 amino acids. CDR1 is GTSNPN, CDR2 SVGIG, per germline (reference sequence). The CDR3 reads CAWRLWGEANYGYTF. In DNA form, the CDR3 reads TGTGCCTGGAGATTGTGGGGGGAGGCTAACTATGGCTACACCTTC. The whole variable domain, filled in from reference TRBV30 and TRBJ1-2, reads SQTIHQWPATLVQPVGSPLSLECTVEGTSNPNLYWYRQAAGRGLQLLFYSVGIGQISSEVPQNLSASRPQDRQFILSSKKLLLSDSGFYLCAWRLWGEANYGYTFGSGTRLTVV.

V gene TRBV19 combines with J gene TRBJ1-3; TRBD1 agrees at 9 bases. The CDR3 consists of 13 residues. V was pared by 6 bases and J by 5 bases, with 2 bases of the junction left unmatched. Germline V gene sequence: CDR1 LNHDA, CDR2 SQIVND (reference sequence). CDR3 bases: TGTGCCAGTAGGGACAGGGGTCGAAACACCATATATTTT. This translates into CASRDRGRNTIYF. Full variable domain (outside the CDR3, taken from reference TRBV19 and TRBJ1-3): DGGITQSPKYLFRKEGQNVTLSCEQNLNHDAMYWYRQDPGQGLRLIYYSQIVNDFQKGDIAEGYSVSREKKESFPLTVTSAQKNPTAFYLCASRDRGRNTIYFGEGSWLTVV.

The chain combines TRBV28 with TRBJ1-4; D unresolved. V was clipped by 4 bases and J by 8 bases, with 20 bases between them. This CDR3 comprises 16 residues. Germline assignment: CDR1 MDHEN and CDR2 SYDVKM. Here the CDR3 reads CASSSPDGGGLEKLFF. Here the CDR3 DNA reads TGTGCCAGCAGTTCCCCGGACGGTGGAGGGTTAGAAAAACTGTTTTTT.

The rearrangement uses TRBV10-3 and TRBJ2-7; weak D call: TRBD2 (7 bases). Looked up from germline, CDR1 is ENHRY and CDR2 is SYGVKD. This CDR3 contains 15 residues. Deletions cut 10 bases from V and 3 bases from J, with 22 bases between. This chain's CDR3 is CATTQTGGLNYEQYF. The CDR3 DNA is TGTGCCACTACTCAGACGGGGGGCTTAAACTACGAGCAGTACTTC.

The chain recombines TRBV20-1 with TRBJ2-7; the D is unclear. Per the germline V gene, CDR1 is DFQATT and CDR2 is SNEGSKA (reference sequence). The V end lost 3 bases, the J end lost 7 bases, and 10 bases lay between the germline ends. This CDR3 has 11 amino acids. The CDR3 spells CSASSTGEQYF. In DNA form, the CDR3 reads TGCAGTGCTAGTTCCACGGGTGAGCAGTACTTC.

This clone has a single count. This chain links TRBV6-6 with TRBJ1-5, with D maybe TRBD1 (6 bases). CDR3 length: 14 amino acids. Trimming removed 6 bases from V and 6 bases from J, with 15 bases in between. CDR1 and CDR2 (germline): MNHNY, SVGAGI (reference sequence). Written as DNA, the CDR3 is TGTGCCAGCAGAAACCGGGACAAAGCTCAGCCCCAGCATTTT. Amino acid sequence: CASRNRDKAQPQHF.

This rearrangement joins TRBV29-1 to TRBJ1-5; tentatively, D is TRBD1 (6 bases). V lost 4 bases, J lost 5 bases, and 12 bases lay in between. The CDR3 length is 13 residues. The germline V gene encodes CDR1 SQVTM and CDR2 ANQGSEA. The CDR3 region is CSVGETGDQPQHF. The CDR3, as DNA: TGCAGCGTTGGGGAGACAGGAGATCAGCCCCAGCATTTT.

The chain carries TRBV29-1 and TRBJ1-2; 7 nucleotides agree with TRBD1. This CDR3 spans 13 amino acids. Trimming took 4 bases from V and 2 from J; bases not matched to a gene: 4. Germline assignment: CDR1 SQVTM and CDR2 ANQGSEA. The CDR3 is CSVGQGGNYGYTF. The CDR3 DNA follows: TGCAGCGTTGGACAGGGAGGAAACTATGGCTACACCTTC.

This chain joins TRBV18 and TRBJ1-2, with D unresolved. CDR3 size: 17 residues. The V gene's germline CDR1 is KGHSH and CDR2 LQKENI. V lost 6 bases and J 2 bases, leaving 22 bases between the germline ends. CDR3 sequence reads: CASSPSAFGVENYGYTF. The DNA of the CDR3 is TGTGCCAGCTCCCCCTCTGCCTTTGGTGTGGAGAACTATGGCTACACCTTC. The variable domain in full, completed from reference TRBV18 and TRBJ1-2, reads NAGVMQNPRHLVRRRGQEARLRCSPMKGHSHVYWYRQLPEEGLKFMVYLQKENIIDESGMPKERFSAEFPKEGPSILRIQQVVRGDSAAYFCASSPSAFGVENYGYTFGSGTRLTVV.